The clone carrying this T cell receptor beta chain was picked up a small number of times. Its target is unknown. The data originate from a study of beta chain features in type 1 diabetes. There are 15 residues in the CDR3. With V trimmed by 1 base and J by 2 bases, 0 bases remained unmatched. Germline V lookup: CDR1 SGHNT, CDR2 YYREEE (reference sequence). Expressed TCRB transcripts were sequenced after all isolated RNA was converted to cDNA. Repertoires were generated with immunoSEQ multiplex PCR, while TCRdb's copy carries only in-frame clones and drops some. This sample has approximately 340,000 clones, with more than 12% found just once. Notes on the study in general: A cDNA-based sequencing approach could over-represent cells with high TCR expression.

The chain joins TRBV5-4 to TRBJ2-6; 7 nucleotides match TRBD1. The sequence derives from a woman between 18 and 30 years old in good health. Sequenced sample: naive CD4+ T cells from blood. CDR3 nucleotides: TGTGCCAGCAGCTTGAGGGGGCCTGGGGCCAACGTCCTGACTTTC. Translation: CASSLRGPGANVLTF. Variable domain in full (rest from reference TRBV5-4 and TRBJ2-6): ETGVTQSPTHLIKTRGQQVTLRCSSQSGHNTVSWYQQALGQGPQFIFQYYREEENGRGNFPPRFSGLQFPNYSSELNVNALELDDSALYLCASSLRGPGANVLTFGAGSRLTVL.